The sample holds one count of the clone carrying this TCR beta chain. Its antigen is not identified. An end of the junction does not agree with germline; a read error may underlie this. TCRdb's table, derived via immunoSEQ multiplex PCR, lists solely in-frame clones and lacks some. The data contain about 110,000 clones, about 89% of them singletons. The sample originates from a study of T cell responses to AZD1222 COVID-19 vaccine. Study findings and constraints: It should be noted that donors were predominantly white British and more often female, and clonal diversity was possibly underestimated.

The CDR3 has 11 residues. The germline gives CDR1 SNHLY, CDR2 FYNNEI. This sequence was found in an adult who received the AZD1222 COVID-19 vaccine. The sample in question was peripheral blood, obtained 28 days after the second AZD1222 dose. This chain joins TRBV2 and TRBJ2-7; D remains unclear. CDR3 in amino acids: CASSEGGFPNF. CDR3 nucleotide sequence: TGTGCCAGCAGTGAAGGTGGGTTCCCCAACTTC.